These 32 T cell receptor beta chains were all obtained from the same sample, sequenced in a study of T-cell reconstitution after alpha-beta-depleted transplantation in children. The TCRbeta library incorporated unique molecular identifiers. Via MiXCR, TCRdb re-called the PCR reads, giving one row per CDR3 protein. The repertoire consists of around 680,000 distinct CDR3 sequences, with roughly 17% occurring once and the leading ten covering 1.1%. The specimen was PBMCs from the stem cell graft donor, collected from the stem cell graft. The source of these receptors is a human donor who donated a stem cell graft to a child with acute myeloid leukemia.

The chain recombines TRBV5-1 with TRBJ2-5; TRBD1 matches 7 bases. CDR3 size: 14 residues. The ends lost 5 bases at V and 2 bases at J; junction bases unmatched: 6. The germline V gene encodes CDR1 SGHRS and CDR2 YFSETQ. The CDR3 spells CASRRTGVQETQYF. The CDR3 DNA is TGCGCCAGCAGGCGAACAGGGGTTCAAGAGACCCAGTACTTC.

This clonotype has more than one count but fewer than ten. This chain connects TRBV12-3 or TRBV12-4 to TRBJ2-3; 7 bases agree with TRBD1. V shed 6 bases, J shed 8 bases, and the junction held 14 bases outside the gene matches. This CDR3 has 15 amino acids. The chain's CDR3 is CASSSGTESRATQYF. CDR3 nucleotides: TGTGCCAGCAGCTCCGGGACAGAATCAAGAGCTACGCAGTATTTT.

The chain links TRBV12-3 or TRBV12-4 to TRBJ2-3; D is perhaps TRBD2 (7 bases). V lost 4 bases to trimming and J lost 0 bases, with 17 bases between them. The CDR3 consists of 17 residues. The CDR3 DNA reads TGTGCCAGCAGTTATGGCGGGGGCAAAACTAGCACAGATACGCAGTATTTT. The encoded protein is CASSYGGGKTSTDTQYF.

This clonotype came up many times. The chain joins TRBV20-1 to TRBJ2-7; a weak D match, TRBD1 (6 bases). Germline V gives CDR1 DFQATT, CDR2 SNEGSKA (reference sequence). The CDR3 is 14 amino acids. Trimming took 3 bases from V and 5 from J, leaving 17 bases between them. The chain's CDR3 is CSAREQGFANEQYF. In DNA form, the CDR3 reads TGCAGTGCTAGGGAACAGGGATTCGCGAACGAGCAGTACTTC.

The chain is built from TRBV30 and TRBJ2-1; D might be TRBD2 (6 bases). The germline V gene has CDR1 GTSNPN and CDR2 SVGIG (reference sequence). The V gene lost 5 bases and the J gene lost 6 bases, with 8 bases spanning the gap. CDR3 size: 11 residues. The DNA of the CDR3 is TGTGCCTGGGGGGACTTCAATGAGCAGTTCTTC. Its translation is CAWGDFNEQFF.

The V call is TRBV30, the J call TRBJ1-2; TRBD1 might be the D (5 bases). Trimming took 4 bases from V and 8 from J, leaving 17 bases between them. CDR3 length: 13 residues. Germline V CDR1 and CDR2: GTSNPN, SVGIG (reference sequence). The CDR3 coding sequence is TGTGCCTGGAATCCACAGGCCTCCGAGGGCTACACCTTC. It translates to CAWNPQASEGYTF.

The chain carries TRBV10-3 and TRBJ2-3; TRBD2 matches 12 bases. Germline V gene sequence: CDR1 ENHRY, CDR2 SYGVKD. Trimming at V came to 3 bases and at J to 5 bases, leaving 9 bases not matched to a gene. This CDR3 spans 17 amino acids. The CDR3 is CAISDPRTSGVVDTQYF. The CDR3 DNA follows: TGTGCCATCAGTGACCCCCGGACTAGCGGGGTGGTAGATACGCAGTATTTT.

This clonotype was picked up many times. The chain couples TRBV5-1 to TRBJ1-1; tentatively, D is TRBD1 (5 bases). Germline CDR1 and CDR2: SGHRS and YFSETQ. V was clipped by 4 bases and J by 2 bases, with 12 bases between them. The CDR3 runs to 14 residues. The CDR3 spells CASSPLGGNTEAFF. The CDR3 DNA follows: TGCGCCAGCAGCCCGCTCGGGGGTAACACTGAAGCTTTCTTT.

This clonotype was detected ten times or more. The gene calls are TRBV20-1 and TRBJ1-1; D may be TRBD1 (5 bases). CDR3 size: 12 residues. V dropped 1 base and J dropped 3 bases, with 6 bases sitting between them. Germline assignment: CDR1 DFQATT and CDR2 SNEGSKA (reference sequence). The CDR3 bases are TGCAGTGCTAGAGCAGGGTACACTGAAGCTTTCTTT. This gives the protein CSARAGYTEAFF.

The rearrangement uses TRBV7-9 and TRBJ1-6, with TRBD1 identical over 8 bases. The J segment lost 7 bases and the V segment lost 0 bases, leaving 8 bases of the junction unmatched. Germline-derived CDR1 and CDR2 are SEHNR and FQNEAQ (reference sequence). The CDR3 has 17 residues. The CDR3 region is CASSLAVTGGNNSPLHF. The CDR3 DNA reads as TGTGCCAGCAGCTTAGCGGTTACAGGGGGTAACAATTCACCCCTCCACTTT.

A note on this clonotype: With a much larger clone just one base away, this may be a read error. Because it lacks the conserved phenylalanine or tryptophan at the end, this CDR3 is likely a read error. This chain links TRBV20-1 with TRBJ2-1, with 9 bases that match TRBD1. The CDR3 length is 14 residues. Trimming removed 6 bases from V and 4 bases from J; junction bases left unmatched: 7. The germline gives CDR1 DFQATT, CDR2 SNEGSKA (reference sequence). CDR3 coding DNA: TGCAGTGCGGACAGGGGCCTCAGGTACAATGAGCAGTTCTTG. Its protein product is CSADRGLRYNEQFL.

This clonotype was seen only a few times. V usage is TRBV6-5 and J usage is TRBJ2-7, with TRBD1 as a possible D gene (5 bases). Germline loops: CDR1 MNHEY, CDR2 SVGAGI. This CDR3 contains 13 residues. V was pared by 0 bases and J by 5 bases, with 8 bases between. CDR3 coding DNA: TGTGCCAGCAGTTACTCGATAGGGGACGAGCAGTACGTC. As protein: CASSYSIGDEQYV.

This clonotype was picked up many times. The chain joins TRBV5-1 to TRBJ2-3, with 8 bases fitting TRBD1. The CDR3 has 16 residues. Germline values: CDR1 SGHRS, CDR2 YFSETQ. The ends lost 0 bases at V and 3 bases at J; junction bases unmatched: 6. The CDR3 region is CASSLDYRGSTDTQYF. Written as DNA, the CDR3 is TGCGCCAGCAGCTTGGATTACAGGGGGTCGACAGATACGCAGTATTTT. The full variable domain, in which reference TRBV5-1 and TRBJ2-3 provide the parts outside the CDR3, is KAGVTQTPRYLIKTRGQQVTLSCSPISGHRSVSWYQQTPGQGLQFLFEYFSETQRNKGNFPGRFSGRQFSNSRSEMNVSTLELGDSALYLCASSLDYRGSTDTQYFGPGTRLTVL.

V is TRBV5-1 and J is TRBJ2-5; the D is unclear. The V and J ends lost 10 bases and 5 bases respectively, with 12 bases between them. The CDR3 is made up of 11 amino acids. Per the germline V gene, CDR1 is SGHRS and CDR2 is YFSETQ. CDR3 protein: CASHGSETQYF. CDR3 DNA sequence: TGCGCCTCCCATGGAAGCGAGACCCAGTACTTC. The whole variable domain, remainder taken from reference TRBV5-1 and TRBJ2-5, is KAGVTQTPRYLIKTRGQQVTLSCSPISGHRSVSWYQQTPGQGLQFLFEYFSETQRNKGNFPGRFSGRQFSNSRSEMNVSTLELGDSALYLCASHGSETQYFGPGTRLLVL.

The table lists this clonotype with many counts. J is TRBJ2-3 and V is TRBV11-2, with 10 positions matching TRBD2. The CDR3 is 17 residues long. J was trimmed by 8 bases and V by 4 bases; bases with no gene match: 15. Germline loops: CDR1 SGHAT, CDR2 FQNNGV. CDR3 protein: CASSSILPGLALRTQYF. Written as DNA, the CDR3 is TGTGCCAGCAGCTCTATACTCCCGGGACTAGCGTTACGTACGCAGTATTTT.

This clonotype was seen ten or more times. The chain joins TRBV20-1 to TRBJ2-1; 9 bases fit TRBD2. Germline loops: CDR1 DFQATT, CDR2 SNEGSKA (reference sequence). The CDR3 spans 16 residues. The V gene end was trimmed by 0 bases and the J gene end by 4 bases; junction bases not matched to a gene: 7. The CDR3, as DNA: TGCAGTGCTAGAGATGTGGAGCGGGGGGCATACAATGAGCAGTTCTTC. This codes for CSARDVERGAYNEQFF.

This clonotype was seen ten or more times. The gene calls are TRBV20-1 and TRBJ1-2; D remains ambiguous. This CDR3 contains 13 residues. The germline V gene has CDR1 DFQATT and CDR2 SNEGSKA (reference sequence). With 0 bases removed from V and 8 bases from J, the gap between germline ends came to 13 bases. CDR3 protein: CSARDREGGGYTF. For the CDR3, the DNA is TGCAGTGCTAGAGATCGGGAGGGTGGGGGCTACACCTTC.

This clonotype showed up many times. The gene calls are TRBV10-3 and TRBJ1-5, with 7 nucleotides matching TRBD1. Germline loops: CDR1 ENHRY, CDR2 SYGVKD. V dropped 10 bases and J dropped 0; count of bases not matched to a gene: 6. The CDR3 covers 14 residues. CDR3 nucleotide sequence: TGTGCCAGCAATACAGGGGATAGCAATCAGCCCCAGCATTTT. Translated, it gives CASNTGDSNQPQHF.

This clonotype was seen more than once but under ten times. The genes are TRBV20-1 and TRBJ2-5; 9 bases are shared with TRBD2. The CDR3 runs to 15 residues. Germline-derived CDR1 and CDR2 are DFQATT and SNEGSKA (reference sequence). Unmatched junction bases numbered 10, after V lost 3 bases and J lost 5 bases. CDR3: CSARIPGLAGETQYF. CDR3 DNA sequence: TGCAGTGCTAGGATCCCCGGGCTAGCGGGGGAGACCCAGTACTTC.

The chain uses TRBV4-1 and TRBJ2-1; TRBD1 or TRBD2 may be the D gene (5 bases each). Per the germline V gene, CDR1 is MGHRA and CDR2 is YSYEKL. The CDR3 spans 13 residues. The V gene lost 1 base and the J gene lost 9 bases, with 10 bases spanning the gap. The CDR3 nucleotides are TGCGCCAGCAGCCAAGGAGGGGAGAGTGAGCAGTTCTTC. This gives the protein CASSQGGESEQFF.

This clonotype was observed many times. The chain employs TRBV7-2 and TRBJ2-5; 15 bases match TRBD2. This CDR3 is built from 16 residues. Per germline, CDR1 SGHTA and CDR2 FQGNSA. Trimming took 5 bases from V and 5 from J; bases not matched to a gene: 6. CDR3 loop: CASSPGLAGGGETQYF. Here the CDR3 DNA reads TGTGCCAGCAGCCCGGGACTAGCGGGGGGCGGGGAGACCCAGTACTTC. Based on the CDR3 plus reference TRBV7-2 and TRBJ2-5, the full variable domain is GAGVSQSPSNKVTEKGKDVELRCDPISGHTALYWYRQSLGQGLEFLIYFQGNSAPDKSGLPSDRFSAERTGGSVSTLTIQRTQQEDSAVYLCASSPGLAGGGETQYFGPGTRLLVL.

This clonotype was counted many times. The chain recombines TRBV20-1 with TRBJ2-1; D ambiguous. Germline V gives CDR1 DFQATT, CDR2 SNEGSKA (reference sequence). V shed 0 bases and J shed 5 bases, with 5 bases lying between them. The CDR3 has 12 residues. The CDR3 region is CSARDTDNEQFF. The CDR3, as DNA: TGCAGTGCTAGAGATACAGACAATGAGCAGTTCTTC.

The CDR3, as DNA: TGCAGTGCTAGGGGCCCGGGCGGGGGCTCCTACGAGCAGTACTTC. Protein sequence: CSARGPGGGSYEQYF. The chain combines TRBV20-1 with TRBJ2-7; 7 bases map to TRBD2. The CDR3 totals 15 residues. The V segment lost 3 bases and the J segment 0 bases; nucleotides outside the gene matches: 8. Germline lookup yields CDR1 DFQATT and CDR2 SNEGSKA (reference sequence).

This clonotype was seen at least ten times. The chain recombines TRBV7-2 with TRBJ1-1; TRBD1 agrees at 8 bases. The CDR3 has 15 residues. The J segment lost 1 base and the V segment lost 4 bases, leaving 5 bases of the junction unmatched. Germline V gives CDR1 SGHTA, CDR2 FQGNSA. CDR3 protein: CASSSLDRANTEAFF. Here the CDR3 DNA reads TGTGCCAGCAGCTCCTTGGACAGGGCGAACACTGAAGCTTTCTTT.

This clonotype was seen repeatedly, ten times or more. The chain couples TRBV7-2 to TRBJ2-7; no definite D call. Germline lookup yields CDR1 SGHTA and CDR2 FQGNSA. The length of the CDR3 is 14 residues. Trimming took off 3 bases at V and 0 bases at J, with 9 bases between the two ends. As DNA, the CDR3 is TGTGCCAGCAGCTTTGGCGGTGACTCCTACGAGCAGTACTTC. Encoded protein: CASSFGGDSYEQYF. The complete variable domain, with remaining parts taken from reference TRBV7-2 and TRBJ2-7, reads GAGVSQSPSNKVTEKGKDVELRCDPISGHTALYWYRQSLGQGLEFLIYFQGNSAPDKSGLPSDRFSAERTGGSVSTLTIQRTQQEDSAVYLCASSFGGDSYEQYFGPGTRLTVT.

This chain connects TRBV7-9 to TRBJ1-1; D uncertain. Trimming took 5 bases from V and 2 from J, leaving 18 bases between them. The CDR3 consists of 16 residues. Germline CDR1 and CDR2: SEHNR and FQNEAQ (reference sequence). The CDR3 DNA is TGTGCCAGCAGCCCTTATTCCTGGGAGGATAACACTGAAGCTTTCTTT. It encodes CASSPYSWEDNTEAFF.

The gene calls are TRBV2 and TRBJ2-7; D remains ambiguous. V shed 2 bases and J shed 6 bases, with 8 bases lying between them. Germline V gene lookup returns CDR1 SNHLY and CDR2 FYNNEI. The CDR3 contains 12 residues. The CDR3 loop reads CASSESIGEQYF. CDR3 coding DNA: TGTGCCAGCAGTGAATCCATCGGCGAGCAGTACTTC.

This sequence joins TRBV10-1 and TRBJ2-2, with 10 bases that match TRBD1. Germline V gene lookup returns CDR1 WNHNN and CDR2 SYGVQD (reference sequence). The CDR3 is made up of 13 amino acids. Trimming at V came to 8 bases and at J to 5 bases, leaving 2 bases not matched to a gene. The CDR3: CASLGQGTGELFF. The CDR3 DNA sequence: TGCGCCAGCCTGGGACAGGGGACCGGGGAGCTGTTTTTT.

This clonotype was counted ten times or more. This rearrangement joins TRBV5-1 to TRBJ2-1; 8 bases align to TRBD1. This CDR3 region has 14 residues. Unmatched junction bases numbered 4, after V lost 4 bases and J lost 4 bases. Germline CDR1 reads SGHRS; CDR2 reads YFSETQ. In DNA, the CDR3 is TGCGCCAGCAGCCCGGGACAGGTTTACAATGAGCAGTTCTTC. Protein sequence: CASSPGQVYNEQFF.

The chain uses TRBV7-2 and TRBJ1-2; TRBD1 matches 7 bases. V trimming: 5 bases; J trimming: 7 bases; junction bases outside the gene matches: 7. Germline values: CDR1 SGHTA, CDR2 FQGNSA. The CDR3 contains 13 residues. The chain's CDR3 is CASSPGTVSGYTF. The CDR3 DNA sequence: TGTGCCAGCAGCCCAGGGACAGTTTCTGGCTACACCTTC.

The chain couples TRBV20-1 to TRBJ1-4; no definite D call. V was trimmed by 2 bases and J by 0 bases, leaving 4 bases between them. The CDR3 runs 13 residues. Germline CDR1 and CDR2: DFQATT and SNEGSKA (reference sequence). CDR3 amino acids: CSARLSTNEKLFF. In DNA, the CDR3 is TGCAGTGCTAGATTATCAACTAATGAAAAACTGTTTTTT.

This clonotype was counted ten times or more. The J gene is TRBJ1-1, the V gene TRBV20-1; D possibly corresponds to TRBD1 (6 bases). The CDR3 is made up of 13 amino acids. CDR1 is DFQATT, CDR2 SNEGSKA, per germline (reference sequence). V was clipped by 4 bases and J by 4 bases, with 13 bases between them. The CDR3 DNA reads as TGCAGTGCTACGGCCCAGGGGCCCACTGAAGCTTTCTTT. Translating gives CSATAQGPTEAFF.